This record concerns one TCR beta chain sequence. No antigen is known for it. The PCR made use of 60 Vbeta and 13 Jbeta primers. Here immunoSEQ multiplex PCR was the method, and the copy in TCRdb shows in-frame clones only, minus some. This table has more than 120,000 clones, roughly 74% appearing once. V shed 3 bases and J 5 bases; nucleotides not matched to a gene: 6. CDR1 and CDR2 from the germline V gene are ENHRY and SYGVKD. The CDR3 has 14 amino acids. The source of the sample is a study of cytomegalovirus exposure and HLA in healthy donors. Overall study findings and caveats: By a later analysis, the bulk of CMV-associated TCR beta chains appeared HLA-restricted.

V gene TRBV10-3 combines with J gene TRBJ2-5; TRBD2 matches at 7 bases. The TCR comes from a woman between 35 and 50 years old in good health and CMV-seropositive. Specimen: PBMCs. The DNA of the CDR3 is TGTGCCATCAGTGATTGGGGGGGAGGGGAGACCCAGTACTTC. Translating gives CAISDWGGGETQYF.